These 22 T cell receptor beta chains were all obtained from the same sample, sequenced in a study of T cell responses to AZD1222 COVID-19 vaccine. Some clones are missing from TCRdb's copy, which holds only in-frame ones; the method was immunoSEQ multiplex PCR. Here the sample spans 150,000 to 200,000 clones, about 94% being singletons. This sample comprised peripheral blood, obtained on day 0 of AZD1222 vaccination. These receptors came from an adult in good health.

This clone turned up a few times. This chain connects TRBV5-1 to TRBJ2-2, with 7 bases identical to TRBD1. V lost 0 bases to trimming and J lost 6 bases; unmatched junction nucleotides: 8. This CDR3 spans 16 amino acids. Germline V gene lookup returns CDR1 SGHRS and CDR2 YFSETQ. CDR3 nucleotide sequence: TGCGCCAGCAGCTTGGTTCCCAGGGGGTTTTCCGGGGAGCTGTTTTTT. Translated: CASSLVPRGFSGELFF.

This clone was observed a single time. J is TRBJ2-3 and V is TRBV5-1; D unresolved. The V and J ends lost 4 bases and 1 base respectively, with 4 bases between them. The germline gives CDR1 SGHRS, CDR2 YFSETQ. This CDR3 is 12 amino acids long. This CDR3 reads CASSARTDTQYF. The CDR3 region has the DNA TGCGCCAGCAGCGCGCGCACAGATACGCAGTATTTT.

V gene TRBV19 combines with J gene TRBJ2-3, with 8 bases identical to TRBD1. The CDR3 extends over 17 amino acids. Germline CDR1 reads LNHDA; CDR2 reads SQIVND (reference sequence). J gave up 0 bases and V 3 bases, and 8 bases lay outside the gene matches. The DNA of the CDR3 is TGTGCCAGTAGTATCCGTCAGGGGGCCCCAAGCACAGATACGCAGTATTTT. Translation: CASSIRQGAPSTDTQYF.

The chain uses TRBV9 and TRBJ2-1, with D perhaps TRBD1 (6 bases). V was shortened by 4 bases and J by 8 bases, with 16 bases between the two germline ends. Germline V gene data show CDR1 as SGDLS and CDR2 as YYNGEE. The CDR3 is made up of 14 amino acids. The CDR3 DNA reads TGTGCCAGCAGCTATTCTATGGGGGCCCATGAGCAGTTCTTC. This gives the protein CASSYSMGAHEQFF.

CDR3 protein: CASSSGLDTDTQYF. For the CDR3, the DNA is TGTGCCAGCAGCTCGGGACTGGACACAGATACGCAGTATTTT. The chain uses TRBV11-3 and TRBJ2-3, with D maybe TRBD2 (6 bases). The CDR3 contains 14 residues. V was shortened by 4 bases and J by 2 bases, with 10 bases between the two germline ends. The germline CDR1 and CDR2 sequences are SGHNT and YENEEA.

This chain uses TRBV18 with TRBJ2-7; tentatively, D is TRBD2 (6 bases). Germline assignment: CDR1 KGHSH and CDR2 LQKENI. Trimming stripped 0 bases from V and 4 bases from J, with 7 bases between. This CDR3 is 13 amino acids long. The CDR3 sequence is CASSPPTSYEQYF. The CDR3 nucleotides are TGTGCCAGCTCACCACCGACTAGTTACGAGCAGTACTTC.

Details on this clone: The sample contains more than one DNA sequence encoding this CDR3. The chain uses TRBV6-2 or TRBV6-3 and TRBJ2-7; no reliable D call. Germline loops: CDR1 MNHEY, CDR2 SVGEGT. V gave up 4 bases and J gave up 1 base, with 2 bases separating them. The CDR3 covers 11 residues. The CDR3 sequence is CASSWSYEQYF. DNA of the CDR3: TGTGCCAGCAGTTGGTCCTACGAGCAGTACTTC.

This clone was recorded once. Other DNA sequences of this sample code for an identical CDR3. This chain uses TRBV27 with TRBJ1-6; 7 nucleotides align to TRBD1. Germline values: CDR1 MNHEY, CDR2 SMNVEV (reference sequence). The J segment lost 5 bases and the V segment lost 0 bases, leaving 1 base of the junction unmatched. This CDR3 spans 15 amino acids. The CDR3 loop reads CASSLSGTDNSPLHF. The CDR3 bases are TGTGCCAGCAGTTTATCGGGGACAGATAATTCACCCCTCCACTTT.

This clone was seen once. The chain is built from TRBV6-1 and TRBJ1-2; D gene unclear. CDR1 is MNHNS and CDR2 is SASEGT in the germline V gene. This CDR3 has 16 residues. The ends were cut back, 1 base at V and 3 bases at J, with 15 bases in the middle. CDR3 residues: CASSEVRARPDYGYTF. The CDR3 DNA follows: TGTGCCAGCAGTGAAGTACGGGCTCGTCCGGACTATGGCTACACCTTC.

V gene TRBV9 combines with J gene TRBJ1-6, with D possibly being TRBD1 (5 bases). This CDR3 region has 15 residues. CDR1 and CDR2 (germline): SGDLS, YYNGEE. V was trimmed by 2 bases and J by 6 bases, leaving 12 bases between them. CDR3 nucleotides: TGTGCCAGCAGCGTCCCCGGGGGTGGTAATTCACCCCTCCACTTT. Encoded protein: CASSVPGGGNSPLHF.

This chain joins TRBV3-1 (or the pseudogene TRBV3-2) and TRBJ2-5; D could derive from TRBD1 or TRBD2 (5 bases each). This CDR3 contains 13 residues. Germline assignment: CDR1 LGHDT and CDR2 YNNKEL (reference sequence). The V gene lost 6 bases and the J gene lost 5 bases, with 13 bases spanning the gap. The CDR3: CASSSRWGETQYF. The DNA for the CDR3 is TGTGCCAGCAGTTCGAGGTGGGGGGAGACCCAGTACTTC.

The V and J genes are TRBV18 and TRBJ1-1; D is uncertain. The CDR3 contains 15 residues. V was trimmed by 3 bases and J by 0 bases, leaving 11 bases between them. CDR1 is KGHSH, CDR2 LQKENI, per germline. CDR3 coding DNA: TGTGCCAGCTCACCTCCCAGAGACATGAACACTGAAGCTTTCTTT. It yields the protein CASSPPRDMNTEAFF.

This sequence joins TRBV3-1 (or the pseudogene TRBV3-2) and TRBJ2-7; a possible D gene is TRBD1 (5 bases). The germline V gene encodes CDR1 LGHDT and CDR2 YNNKEL (reference sequence). CDR3 length equals 14 residues. The ends were cut back, 2 bases at V and 3 bases at J, with 11 bases in the middle. For the CDR3, the DNA is TGTGCCAGCAGCCAACAGGGTTACCGCTACGAGCAGTACTTC. Translating it yields CASSQQGYRYEQYF.

The CDR3 region is CASSLSSKAGGYSYNEQFF. As DNA, the CDR3 is TGTGCCAGCAGCTTATCATCCAAAGCGGGAGGCTACTCCTACAATGAGCAGTTCTTC. The V and J genes are TRBV7-9 and TRBJ2-1, with TRBD2 matching 9 bases. This CDR3 spans 19 amino acids. Germline CDR1 is SEHNR and CDR2 is FQNEAQ (reference sequence). V lost 2 bases and J lost 0; bases outside the gene matches: 11.

The chain recombines TRBV6-4 with TRBJ2-1; D unclear. Per the germline V gene, CDR1 is MRHNA and CDR2 is SNTAGT. The CDR3 runs 13 residues. Trimming removed 6 bases at V and 8 bases at J, with 14 bases between. This chain's CDR3 is CASSQTVSHEQFF. The DNA of the CDR3 is TGTGCCAGCAGCCAGACCGTAAGCCATGAGCAGTTCTTC.

V usage is TRBV6-1 and J usage is TRBJ2-7, with no clear D. The V gene's germline CDR1 is MNHNS and CDR2 SASEGT. V gave up 3 bases and J gave up 3 bases, with 3 bases separating them. The CDR3 has 11 amino acids. CDR3 nucleotide sequence: TGTGCCAGCAGTGACAGCTACGAGCAGTACTTC. Amino acids: CASSDSYEQYF.

This chain connects TRBV24-1 to TRBJ2-2, with D tentatively TRBD2 (5 bases). Germline CDR1 is KGHDR and CDR2 is SFDVKD. The V and J ends lost 1 base and 2 bases respectively, with 10 bases between them. There are 16 residues in the CDR3. This CDR3 is CATSDLRRANTGELFF. CDR3 in DNA: TGTGCCACCAGTGATTTACGGCGGGCCAACACCGGGGAGCTGTTTTTT.

This sequence joins TRBV29-1 and TRBJ2-7; 7 bases match TRBD2. CDR1 is SQVTM, CDR2 ANQGSEA, per germline. The CDR3 is 11 amino acids. V gave up 3 bases and J gave up 10 bases; unmatched junction bases: 6. This CDR3 is CSVDTGGLQYF. The CDR3 DNA reads as TGCAGCGTTGATACGGGAGGTCTCCAGTACTTC.

The DNA for the CDR3 is TGTGCCAGCAGCTTAGGGCTTATTAATGAAAAACTGTTTTTT. It encodes CASSLGLINEKLFF. This chain connects TRBV7-2 to TRBJ1-4; no reliable D call. Germline values: CDR1 SGHTA, CDR2 FQGNSA. V shed 1 base and J shed 4 bases, with 7 bases lying between them. This CDR3 region has 14 residues. Together with reference TRBV7-2 and TRBJ1-4, the CDR3 gives the full variable domain: GAGVSQSPSNKVTEKGKDVELRCDPISGHTALYWYRQSLGQGLEFLIYFQGNSAPDKSGLPSDRFSAERTGGSVSTLTIQRTQQEDSAVYLCASSLGLINEKLFFGSGTQLSVL.

The V call is TRBV6-6, the J call TRBJ1-4, with D possibly TRBD1 on 6 matching bases. Germline CDR1 MNHNY, CDR2 SVGAGI (reference sequence). The CDR3 totals 14 residues. V lost 4 bases and J 6 bases, leaving 12 bases between the germline ends. CDR3 region: CASSFDRMDEKLFF. CDR3 coding DNA: TGTGCCAGCAGTTTTGACAGGATGGATGAAAAACTGTTTTTT.

The J gene is TRBJ1-1, the V gene TRBV27; perhaps TRBD1 as D (5 bases). Germline-derived CDR1 and CDR2 are MNHEY and SMNVEV (reference sequence). This CDR3 has 17 residues. Trimming shortened V by 4 bases and J by 4 bases, and 22 bases separated the two germline ends. The CDR3 here is CASSSALRAGRATEAFF. In nucleotides, the CDR3 is TGTGCCAGCAGTTCCGCCTTAAGGGCAGGGAGGGCCACTGAAGCTTTCTTT.

This chain links TRBV29-1 with TRBJ1-1; TRBD1 agrees at 8 bases. From germline, CDR1 is SQVTM and CDR2 ANQGSEA. The CDR3 is 12 residues long. With V trimmed by 5 bases and J by 6 bases, 5 bases remained unmatched. For the CDR3, the DNA is TGCAGCGTTAAGGACAGGGCCCCTGAAGCTTTCTTT. This codes for CSVKDRAPEAFF.